This is a list of T cell receptor beta chains from one sample in a study of cytomegalovirus exposure and HLA in healthy donors. Sequencing was performed with immunoSEQ multiplex PCR; in TCRdb, only in-frame clones are kept and a portion is missing. The data hold fewer than 250,000 clones, with under 80% observed a single time. Source material: PBMCs. The origin of the receptors is a girl aged 2 to 9 in good health and CMV-seronegative. Each CDR3 is given with its conserved first and last residue. Each record gives: V gene, J gene, CDR3 protein.

>TRBV7-9|TRBJ1-4
CASSKITGEEKLFF
>TRBV6-1|TRBJ1-2
CASSGEGSGYTF
>TRBV2|TRBJ2-1
CASSRQGAGYNEQFF
>TRBV10-3|TRBJ2-7
CAISGTSGGTYEQYF
>TRBV7-6|TRBJ1-1
CASSLIGAGGMNTEAFF
>TRBV5-1|TRBJ1-1
CASSLAGTGGSF
>TRBV6-5|TRBJ1-3
CASSRQAWNTIYF
>TRBV5-1|TRBJ1-2
CASSLAEGGYTF
>TRBV19|TRBJ2-7
CASSMGGVGYEQYF
>TRBV27|TRBJ1-1
CASSLRSGLNTEAFF
>TRBV29-1|TRBJ2-7
CSAVGDTPYEQYF
>TRBV6-5|TRBJ1-6
CASSADRDLNSPLHF
>TRBV27|TRBJ1-2
CASSLGTGYGYTF
>TRBV6-5|TRBJ2-3
CATGLAGSTDTQYF
>TRBV5-1|TRBJ2-3
CASSSQGPNTDTQYF
>TRBV6-1|TRBJ1-2
CASSEAGAPGNGYTF
>TRBV19|TRBJ2-7
CASSTLKGGWENEQYF
>TRBV19|TRBJ1-2
CASSIVPQGSYGYTF
>TRBV7-6|TRBJ2-5
CASSSVAGAMETQYF
>TRBV11-2|TRBJ2-7
CASLQGGEQYF
>TRBV7-9|TRBJ1-4
CASRDRDNEKLFF
>TRBV6-6|TRBJ1-3
CASVIGNTIYF
>TRBV5-1|TRBJ1-1
CASSLFYRGRGNTEAFF
>TRBV19|TRBJ2-7
CASADRGYEQYF
>TRBV4-1|TRBJ1-1
CASSQALDRGQRTEAFF
>TRBV2|TRBJ1-3
CASSTSGTNMGNTIYF
>TRBV19|TRBJ1-5
CASSTGQYQPQHF
>TRBV5-1|TRBJ2-7
CASSSPGTSYEQYF
>TRBV10-1|TRBJ2-1
CASSEGGGSSYNEQFF
>TRBV7-6|TRBJ2-1
CASSTLLRPNEQFF
>TRBV1|TRBJ1-1
CTSSQEVPTGEGSTEAFF
>TRBV9|TRBJ2-5
CASSVAGGSEETQYF
>TRBV6-6|TRBJ2-5
CASSRGLQETQYF
>TRBV25-1|TRBJ2-7
CASTGGQPYYEQYF
>TRBV6-4|TRBJ1-5
CASSDSTRPAYQPQHF
>TRBV5-5|TRBJ1-6
CASSWGWGTLSPLHF
>TRBV27|TRBJ1-2
CASSLKVGGGYGYTF
>TRBV19|TRBJ2-7
CASSQGLAGGEQYF
>TRBV6-6|TRBJ1-5
CASSYTGGNQPQHF
>TRBV18|TRBJ2-5
CASSPRSSGRWQETQYF
>TRBV10-2|TRBJ1-2
CASGRTGRYGYTF
>TRBV27|TRBJ2-6
CASSESYSGANVLTF
>TRBV2|TRBJ1-4
CASSARDSTNEKLFF
>TRBV9|TRBJ1-2
CASSPNPRETSARGYGYTF
>TRBV20-1|TRBJ2-1
CSAHARDGPIF
>TRBV7-2|TRBJ1-3
CASSLSSGNTIYF
>TRBV30|TRBJ2-1
CAGGAGPYNEQFF
>TRBV5-1|TRBJ2-1
CASSSSGAEQFF
>TRBV10-2|TRBJ2-6
CASRSGQGAPGANVLTF
>TRBV7-9|TRBJ2-1
CASSFSLAGAGEQFF
>TRBV7-2|TRBJ2-5
CASSSLLTGGETQYF
>TRBV6-5|TRBJ1-2
CASTKAGGYGYTF
>TRBV19|TRBJ2-3
CASSPTILEAPSTQYF